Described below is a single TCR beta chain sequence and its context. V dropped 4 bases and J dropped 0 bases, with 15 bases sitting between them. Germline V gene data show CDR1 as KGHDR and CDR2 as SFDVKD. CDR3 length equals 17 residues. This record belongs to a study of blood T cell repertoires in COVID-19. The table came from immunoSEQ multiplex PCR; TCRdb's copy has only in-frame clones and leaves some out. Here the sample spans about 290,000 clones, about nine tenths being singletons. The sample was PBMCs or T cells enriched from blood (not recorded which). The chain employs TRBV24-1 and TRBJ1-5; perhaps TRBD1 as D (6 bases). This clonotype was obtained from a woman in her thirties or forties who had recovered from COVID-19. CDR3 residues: CATSDTTTGYSNQPQHF. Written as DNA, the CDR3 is TGTGCCACCAGTGACACCACGACAGGTTATAGCAATCAGCCCCAGCATTTT.